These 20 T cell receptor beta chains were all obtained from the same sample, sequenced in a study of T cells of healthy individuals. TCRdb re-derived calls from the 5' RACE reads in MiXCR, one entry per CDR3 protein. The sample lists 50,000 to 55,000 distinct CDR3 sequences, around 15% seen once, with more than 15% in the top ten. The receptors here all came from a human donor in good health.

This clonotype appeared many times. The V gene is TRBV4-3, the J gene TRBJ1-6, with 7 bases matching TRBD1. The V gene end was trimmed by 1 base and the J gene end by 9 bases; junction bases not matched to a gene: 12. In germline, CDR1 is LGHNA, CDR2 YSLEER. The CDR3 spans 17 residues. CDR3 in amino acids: CASSQGRFTQGGSPLHF. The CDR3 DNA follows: TGCGCCAGCAGCCAAGGACGGTTTACTCAGGGGGGTTCACCCCTCCACTTT.

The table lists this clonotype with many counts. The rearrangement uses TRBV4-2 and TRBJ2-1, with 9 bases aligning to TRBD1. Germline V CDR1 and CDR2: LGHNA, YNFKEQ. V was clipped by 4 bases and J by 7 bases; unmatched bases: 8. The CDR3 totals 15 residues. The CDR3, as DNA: TGTGCCAGCAGCCCAGAGGACAGGGGTAAAAATGAGCAGTTCTTC. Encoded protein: CASSPEDRGKNEQFF.

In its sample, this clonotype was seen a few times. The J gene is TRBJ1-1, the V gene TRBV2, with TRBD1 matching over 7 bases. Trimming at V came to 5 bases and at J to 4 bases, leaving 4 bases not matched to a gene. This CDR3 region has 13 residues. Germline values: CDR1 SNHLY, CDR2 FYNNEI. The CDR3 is CASSSSGGTEAFF. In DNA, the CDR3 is TGTGCCAGCAGTTCGTCAGGGGGCACTGAAGCTTTCTTT. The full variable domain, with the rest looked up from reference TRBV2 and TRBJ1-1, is EPEVTQTPSHQVTQMGQEVILRCVPISNHLYFYWYRQILGQKVEFLVSFYNNEISEKSEIFDDQFSVERPDGSNFTLKIRSTKLEDSAMYFCASSSSGGTEAFFGQGTRLTVV.

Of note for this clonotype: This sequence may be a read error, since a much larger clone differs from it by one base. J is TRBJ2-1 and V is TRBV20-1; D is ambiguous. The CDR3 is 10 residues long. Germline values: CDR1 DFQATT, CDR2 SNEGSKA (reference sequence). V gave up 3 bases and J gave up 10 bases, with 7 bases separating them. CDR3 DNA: TGCAGTGCTAGCGGGTTAGAGCAGTTCTTC. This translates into CSASGLEQFF.

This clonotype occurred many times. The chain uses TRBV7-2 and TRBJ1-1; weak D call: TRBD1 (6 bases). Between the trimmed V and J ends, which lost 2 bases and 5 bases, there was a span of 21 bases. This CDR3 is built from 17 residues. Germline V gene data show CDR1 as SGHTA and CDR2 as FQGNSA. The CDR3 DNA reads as TGTGCCAGCAGCTTATGGCCCCCGGGGGCGAGTGGGACTGAAGCTTTCTTT. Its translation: CASSLWPPGASGTEAFF.

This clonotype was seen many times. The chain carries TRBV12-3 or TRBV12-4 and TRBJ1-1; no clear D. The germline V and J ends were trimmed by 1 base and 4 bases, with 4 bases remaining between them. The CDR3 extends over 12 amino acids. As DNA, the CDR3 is TGTGCCAGCAGTTTAGATACCACTGAAGCTTTCTTT. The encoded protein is CASSLDTTEAFF.

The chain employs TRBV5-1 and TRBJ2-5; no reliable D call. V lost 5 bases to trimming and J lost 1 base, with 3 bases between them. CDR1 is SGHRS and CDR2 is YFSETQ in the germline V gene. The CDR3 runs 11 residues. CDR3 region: CASRFQETQYF. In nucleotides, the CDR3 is TGCGCCAGCAGGTTCCAAGAGACCCAGTACTTC.

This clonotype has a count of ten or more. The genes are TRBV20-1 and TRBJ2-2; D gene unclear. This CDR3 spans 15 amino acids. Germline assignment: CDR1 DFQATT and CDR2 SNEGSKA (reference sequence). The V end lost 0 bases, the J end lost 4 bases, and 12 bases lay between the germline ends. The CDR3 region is CSARDSQALTGELFF. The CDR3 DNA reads TGCAGTGCTAGAGATAGTCAGGCGCTCACCGGGGAGCTGTTTTTT.

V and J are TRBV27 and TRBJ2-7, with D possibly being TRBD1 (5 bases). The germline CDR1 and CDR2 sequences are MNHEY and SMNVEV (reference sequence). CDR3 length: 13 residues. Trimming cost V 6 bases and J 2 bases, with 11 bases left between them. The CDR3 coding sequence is TGTGCCAGCAGCCGACAGTCCCCCTACGAGCAGTACTTC. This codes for CASSRQSPYEQYF.

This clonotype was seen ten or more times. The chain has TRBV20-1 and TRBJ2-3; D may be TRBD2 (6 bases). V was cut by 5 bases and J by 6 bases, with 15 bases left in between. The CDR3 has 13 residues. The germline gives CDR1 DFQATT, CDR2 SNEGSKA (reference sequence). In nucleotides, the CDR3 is TGCAGTGCTGGGGGGATCCAGGCGGATACGCAGTATTTT. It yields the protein CSAGGIQADTQYF.

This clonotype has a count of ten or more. Here the CDR3 reads CASSHRQGSTDTQYF. In DNA, the CDR3 is TGTGCCAGCAGTCACAGACAGGGGAGCACAGATACGCAGTATTTT. This chain joins TRBV11-3 and TRBJ2-3; 8 nucleotides match TRBD1. Germline CDR1 is SGHNT and CDR2 is YENEEA. The CDR3 sequence is 15 residues long. The junction had 5 bases not matched to a gene; V was cut back by 6 bases and J by 0 bases.

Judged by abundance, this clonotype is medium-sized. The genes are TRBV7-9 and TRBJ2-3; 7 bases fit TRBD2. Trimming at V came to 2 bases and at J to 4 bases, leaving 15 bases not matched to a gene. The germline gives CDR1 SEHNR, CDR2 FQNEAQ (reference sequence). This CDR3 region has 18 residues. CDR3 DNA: TGTGCCAGCAGCTTAAGGGTCCATAGCGGGCGCAGCGCAGATACGCAGTATTTT. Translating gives CASSLRVHSGRSADTQYF.

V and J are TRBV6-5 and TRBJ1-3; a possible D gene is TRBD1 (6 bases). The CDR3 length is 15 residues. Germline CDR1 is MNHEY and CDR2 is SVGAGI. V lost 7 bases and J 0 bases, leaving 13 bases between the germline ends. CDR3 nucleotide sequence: TGTGCCAGCAAAAGGACAGCTCACTCTGGAAACACCATATATTTT. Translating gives CASKRTAHSGNTIYF.

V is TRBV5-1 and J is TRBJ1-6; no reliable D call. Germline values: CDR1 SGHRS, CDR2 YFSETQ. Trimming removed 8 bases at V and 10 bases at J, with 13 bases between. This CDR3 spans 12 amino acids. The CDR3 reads CASNLIGSPLHF. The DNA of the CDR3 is TGCGCCAGTAACCTTATAGGGTCACCCCTCCACTTT.

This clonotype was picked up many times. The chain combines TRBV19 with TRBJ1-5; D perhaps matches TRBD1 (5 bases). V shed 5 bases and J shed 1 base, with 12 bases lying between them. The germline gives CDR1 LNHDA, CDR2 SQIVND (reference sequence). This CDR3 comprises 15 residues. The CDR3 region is CASSSTGMSNQPQHF. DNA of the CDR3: TGTGCCAGTAGTTCCACAGGTATGAGCAATCAGCCCCAGCATTTT.

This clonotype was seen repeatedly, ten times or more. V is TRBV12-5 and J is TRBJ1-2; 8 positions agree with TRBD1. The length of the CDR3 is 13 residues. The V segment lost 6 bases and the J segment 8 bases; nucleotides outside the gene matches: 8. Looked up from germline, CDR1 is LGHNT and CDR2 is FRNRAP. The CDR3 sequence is CASGPGQGKGYTF. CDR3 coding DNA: TGTGCTAGTGGCCCCGGACAGGGAAAGGGCTACACCTTC.

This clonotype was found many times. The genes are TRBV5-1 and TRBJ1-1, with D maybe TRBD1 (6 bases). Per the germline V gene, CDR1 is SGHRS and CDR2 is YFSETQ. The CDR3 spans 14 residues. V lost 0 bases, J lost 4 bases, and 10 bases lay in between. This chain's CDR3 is CASSLAPRGTEAFF. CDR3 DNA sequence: TGCGCCAGCAGCTTGGCCCCCAGGGGCACTGAAGCTTTCTTT.

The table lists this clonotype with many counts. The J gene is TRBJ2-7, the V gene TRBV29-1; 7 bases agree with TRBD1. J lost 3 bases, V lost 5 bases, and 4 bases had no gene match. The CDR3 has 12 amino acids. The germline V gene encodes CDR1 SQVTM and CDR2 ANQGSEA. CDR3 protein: CSVLQGDYEQYF. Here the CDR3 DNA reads TGCAGCGTTCTTCAGGGGGACTACGAGCAGTACTTC.

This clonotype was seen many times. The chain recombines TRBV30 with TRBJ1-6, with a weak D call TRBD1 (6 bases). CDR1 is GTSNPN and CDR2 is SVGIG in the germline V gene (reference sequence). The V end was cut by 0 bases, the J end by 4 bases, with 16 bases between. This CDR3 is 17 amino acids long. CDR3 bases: TGTGCCTGGAGTGTCCTAGGGGGACCAAGATATAATTCACCCCTCCACTTT. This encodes CAWSVLGGPRYNSPLHF.

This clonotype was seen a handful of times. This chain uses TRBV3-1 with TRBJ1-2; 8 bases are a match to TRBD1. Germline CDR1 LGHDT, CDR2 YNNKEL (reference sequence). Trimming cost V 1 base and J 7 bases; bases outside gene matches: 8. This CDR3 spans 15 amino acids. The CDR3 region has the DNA TGTGCCAGCAGCCAAGTTGGACAGGGAAAGGGTGGCTACACCTTC. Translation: CASSQVGQGKGGYTF. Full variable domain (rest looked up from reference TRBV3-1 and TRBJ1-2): DTAVSQTPKYLVTQMGNDKSIKCEQNLGHDTMYWYKQDSKKFLKIMFSYNNKELIINETVPNRFSPKSPDKAHLNLHINSLELGDSAVYFCASSQVGQGKGGYTFGSGTRLTVV.